The rows below give T cell receptor beta chains drawn from one sample of a study of blood T cells in healthy people across ages. TCRdb reanalysed the 5' RACE reads using MiXCR and keeps one entry per CDR3 protein. The sample yields some 710,000 distinct CDR3 sequences, about 47% seen once. Source material: blood. Source of these receptors: a man at least 80 years old in good health. Each CDR3 is given with its conserved first and last residue. D genes are given only for firm matches. Size is omitted from some rows. Given values are once, few, many or a class for expanded clones.

D gene	clone size	V gene	J gene	CDR3 DNA	CDR3 protein
TRBD1	-	TRBV20-1	TRBJ2-3	TGCAGTGTTCGACCTTGGACAGGGTTCACAGATACGCAGTATTTT	CSVRPWTGFTDTQYF
-	-	TRBV27	TRBJ1-2	TGTGCCAGCAGTTTAAAACAGAACTATGGCTACACCTTC	CASSLKQNYGYTF
-	many	TRBV4-2	TRBJ2-3	TGTGCCAGCAGCCAAGATCGTCGGATTACAGATACGCAGTATTTT	CASSQDRRITDTQYF
-	few	TRBV27	TRBJ1-2	TGTGCCAGCAGTTTGTTTCACGGAGAAGGAGGCTACACCTTC	CASSLFHGEGGYTF
-	-	TRBV6-5	TRBJ1-5	TGTGCCAGCAGCAACAGGGTAGGTCAGCCCCAGCATTTT	CASSNRVGQPQHF
-	few	TRBV18	TRBJ2-7	TGTGCCAGCTCACCACGCCGGGACGGACCCTACGAGCAGTACTTC	CASSPRRDGPYEQYF
TRBD2	few	TRBV11-2	TRBJ2-7	TGTGCCAGCAGCTTACGCAGGCTAGCGGTGAATACTCGCGAGCAGTACTTC	CASSLRRLAVNTREQYF
-	-	TRBV5-6	TRBJ2-4	TGTGCCAGCAGGCTTGAAGGGATCGGGAACATTCAGTACTTC	CASRLEGIGNIQYF
TRBD1	-	TRBV6-1	TRBJ2-4	TGTGCCAGCTTAGCCGGGACAGGGGTTGGGGAGCAGTACTTC	CASLAGTGVGEQYF
TRBD2	-	TRBV5-1	TRBJ2-1	TGCGCCAGCAGCTTGGCTAGCGGGAGGGCCTACAATGAGCAGTTCTTC	CASSLASGRAYNEQFF
-	-	TRBV20-1	TRBJ2-7	TGCAGTGCCAATACAGGTTACAATGAGCAGTACTTC	CSANTGYNEQYF
-	-	TRBV4-2	TRBJ2-5	TGTGCCAGCAGCCAAGGTGGGGAGCCCTTCCAAGAGACCCAGTACTTC	CASSQGGEPFQETQYF
-	-	TRBV5-1	TRBJ1-2	TGCGCCAGCAGCTTGGGGGTTCAGGGATCCGGCTACACCTTC	CASSLGVQGSGYTF
-	few	TRBV27	TRBJ2-1	TGTGCCAGCAGTTTAGTCGGATACTCCTACAATGAGCAGTTCTTC	CASSLVGYSYNEQFF
-	-	TRBV12-3/TRBV12-4	TRBJ2-7	TGTGCCAGCAGGTCCGGGGCCTACAATGAGCAGTACTTC	CASRSGAYNEQYF
-	few	TRBV6-5	TRBJ2-1	TGTGCCAGCAGTTACTCTCCGGGCAATGAGCAGTTCTTC	CASSYSPGNEQFF
-	once	TRBV5-1	TRBJ2-5	TGCGCCAGCAGCTTATTAGGGGATGGGCAAGAGACCCAGTACTTC	CASSLLGDGQETQYF
TRBD2	-	TRBV7-6	TRBJ2-1	TGTGCCAGCAGCAGAGGGGTTAGCGGGGAATACAATGAGCAGTTCTTC	CASSRGVSGEYNEQFF
-	few	TRBV20-1	TRBJ2-7	TGCAGTGCTAGTTCGCAATCCTACGAGCAGTACTTC	CSASSQSYEQYF
-	few	TRBV20-1	TRBJ1-4	TGCAGTGCTAGAGATCAGAGGCAGGACAATGAAAAACTGTTTTTT	CSARDQRQDNEKLFF
TRBD1	-	TRBV5-1	TRBJ2-5	TGCGCCAGCAGCGCGACAGGGGGCATCGAGACCCAGTACTTC	CASSATGGIETQYF
TRBD2	-	TRBV4-3	TRBJ2-7	TGCGCCAGCAGCCAAGAACCGTGGGTAGCGGGACGCTACGAGCAGTACTTC	CASSQEPWVAGRYEQYF
-	-	TRBV7-2	TRBJ2-1	TGTGCCAGCAGCTTAGAGGTCGGAGTTGGAGGCAAGCAGTTCTTC	CASSLEVGVGGKQFF
TRBD1	-	TRBV2	TRBJ1-2	TGTGCCAGCAGTGAACCGGACAGGGTGCAGGTCTATGGCTACACCTTC	CASSEPDRVQVYGYTF
-	-	TRBV5-1	TRBJ2-5	TGCGCCAGCAGCTGGGACTCCGCCGAGACCCAGCACTTC	CASSWDSAETQHF
TRBD1	-	TRBV5-1	TRBJ2-5	TGCGCCAGCAGCTTGGGGACAGGGGATCGAGAGACCCAGTACTTC	CASSLGTGDRETQYF
-	-	TRBV28	TRBJ2-7	TGTGCCAGCAGTCCCCCCGACTCCTACGAGCAGTACTTC	CASSPPDSYEQYF
TRBD2	-	TRBV9	TRBJ2-3	TGTGCCAGCAGCGTACAGACTAGCGGCGATACGCAGTATTTT	CASSVQTSGDTQYF
TRBD1	few	TRBV6-5	TRBJ2-7	TGTGCCAGCAGCCCGGGACAGGGGAAGTACGAGCAGTACTTC	CASSPGQGKYEQYF
-	few	TRBV6-5	TRBJ2-5	TGTGCCACTTCGTCCGGGGGTTGGGAGACCCAGTACTTC	CATSSGGWETQYF
-	-	TRBV20-1	TRBJ2-1	TGCAGTGCTTTTTGGAGGACACATACAAATGAGCAGTTCTTC	CSAFWRTHTNEQFF
-	few	TRBV12-3/TRBV12-4	TRBJ2-5	TGTGCCAGCAGTTTATGGAGGGAAGAGACCCAGTACTTC	CASSLWREETQYF
TRBD1	once	TRBV4-2	TRBJ1-2	TGTGCCAGCAGCCAAGAGGGAGGACAGGGACGTTATGGCTACACCTTC	CASSQEGGQGRYGYTF
-	few	TRBV15	TRBJ2-5	TGTGCCACCAGCAGGCCGAACAGGGAAGAGACCCAGTACTTC	CATSRPNREETQYF
-	-	TRBV5-1	TRBJ2-1	TGCGCCAGCAGCTTGGGATTCGCGGGTGGCTCCTACAATGAGCAGTTCTTC	CASSLGFAGGSYNEQFF
TRBD2	few	TRBV4-3	TRBJ2-7	TGCGCCAGCAGCCAAGGACTAGCGACTACCTACGAGCAGTACTTC	CASSQGLATTYEQYF
TRBD2	-	TRBV29-1	TRBJ2-5	TGCAGCGTTGCCGAAGGCGGGGGTAAGACCCAGTACTTC	CSVAEGGGKTQYF
TRBD1	few	TRBV7-2	TRBJ2-1	TGTGCCAGCAGCTTATGGACAGGGGCGACGAATGAGCAGTTCTTC	CASSLWTGATNEQFF
-	-	TRBV12-3/TRBV12-4	TRBJ2-2	TGTGCCAGCAGGGCCTTAACTTACAGGAACACCGGGGAGCTGTTTTTT	CASRALTYRNTGELFF
-	-	TRBV6-5	TRBJ2-2	TGTGCCAGCAGAACGACCGTGACCGGGGAGCTGTTTTTT	CASRTTVTGELFF
-	-	TRBV28	TRBJ2-7	TGTGCCAGCAAGAGCGAGAGGGACGAGCAGTACTTC	CASKSERDEQYF
TRBD2	-	TRBV5-1	TRBJ2-3	TGCGCCAGCGCGCCCAGCGGGAGTGTAGATACGCAGTATTTT	CASAPSGSVDTQYF
-	few	TRBV7-6	TRBJ2-7	TGTGCCAGCAGCTTCAGTCAGGACCCAACCTACGAGCAGTACTTC	CASSFSQDPTYEQYF
TRBD2	-	TRBV9	TRBJ2-1	TGTGCCAGCAGCGTAGCCCGGACTAGTTGGGACAATGAGCAGTTCTTC	CASSVARTSWDNEQFF
-	-	TRBV7-2	TRBJ2-5	TGTGCCAGCAGCCCAATAAGGGGGGAAGAGACCCAGTACTTC	CASSPIRGEETQYF
TRBD1	few	TRBV5-6	TRBJ1-1	TGTGCCAGCAGCCCACTCCCGGGACAGGGGATGAACACTGAAGCTTTCTTT	CASSPLPGQGMNTEAFF
-	-	TRBV5-1	TRBJ2-3	TGCGCCAGCAGCCCGGGCCTCAGGATTGGCGCAGATACGCAGTATTTT	CASSPGLRIGADTQYF
TRBD1	-	TRBV9	TRBJ2-1	TGTGCCAGCAGCGTAGGGGTCCAGGGGGTCTGGAATGAGCAGTTCTTC	CASSVGVQGVWNEQFF
-	-	TRBV12-3/TRBV12-4	TRBJ2-2	TGTACCAGCAGTTCGACAGCTACCGGGGAGCTGTTTTTT	CTSSSTATGELFF
TRBD2	-	TRBV9	TRBJ2-3	TGTGCCAGCAGCGTAGCTACGAGCGGGAGGTTTGGTACGCAGTATTTT	CASSVATSGRFGTQYF
TRBD2	-	TRBV4-1	TRBJ2-7	TGCGCCAGCAGCCTAGGGAGGGGCCGCTCCTACAATGAGCAGTACTTC	CASSLGRGRSYNEQYF
TRBD1	few	TRBV6-6	TRBJ1-5	TGTGCCAGCAGTTGGGAGACAGGGTCGCTTAGCAATCAGCCCCAGCATTTT	CASSWETGSLSNQPQHF
-	-	TRBV6-6	TRBJ1-5	TGTGCCAGCAGTCGGATGGGCAATCAGCCCCAGCATTTT	CASSRMGNQPQHF
TRBD1	-	TRBV29-1	TRBJ2-1	TGCAGCGTTGATGGGACAGGGCCCTACGAGCAGTTCTTC	CSVDGTGPYEQFF
-	-	TRBV7-2	TRBJ1-1	TGTGCCAGCAGCTCCCACCATGGAGGGGAAGCTTTCTTT	CASSSHHGGEAFF